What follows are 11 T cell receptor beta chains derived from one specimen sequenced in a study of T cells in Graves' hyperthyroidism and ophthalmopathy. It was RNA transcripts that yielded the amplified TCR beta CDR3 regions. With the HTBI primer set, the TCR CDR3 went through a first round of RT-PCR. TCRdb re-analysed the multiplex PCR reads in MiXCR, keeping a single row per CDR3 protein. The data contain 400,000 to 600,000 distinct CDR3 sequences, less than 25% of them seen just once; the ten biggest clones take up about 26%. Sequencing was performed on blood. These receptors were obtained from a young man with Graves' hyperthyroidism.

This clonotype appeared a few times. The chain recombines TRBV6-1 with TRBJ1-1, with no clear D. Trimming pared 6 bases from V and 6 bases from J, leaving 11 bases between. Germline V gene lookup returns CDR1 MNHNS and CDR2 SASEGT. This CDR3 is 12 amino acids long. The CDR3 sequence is CASRNPRAEAFF. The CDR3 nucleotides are TGTGCCAGCAGAAACCCTAGGGCTGAAGCTTTCTTT.

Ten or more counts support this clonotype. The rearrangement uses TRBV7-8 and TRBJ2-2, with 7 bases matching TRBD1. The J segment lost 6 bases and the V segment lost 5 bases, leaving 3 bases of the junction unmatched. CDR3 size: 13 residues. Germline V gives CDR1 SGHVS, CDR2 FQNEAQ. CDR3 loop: CASSATGSGELFF. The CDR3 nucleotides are TGTGCCAGCAGCGCGACAGGGTCCGGGGAGCTGTTTTTT.

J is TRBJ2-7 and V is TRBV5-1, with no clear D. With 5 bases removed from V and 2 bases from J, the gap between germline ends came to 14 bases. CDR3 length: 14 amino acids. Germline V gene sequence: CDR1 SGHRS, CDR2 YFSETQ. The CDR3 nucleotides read TGCGCCAGCAGGAAGGACCACGCCACCTACGAGCAGTACTTC. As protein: CASRKDHATYEQYF.

The CDR3 spells CSARLTGVDGYTF. CDR3 coding DNA: TGCAGTGCTAGGCTGACAGGGGTGGACGGCTACACCTTC. The chain combines TRBV20-1 with TRBJ1-2; TRBD1 agrees at 8 bases. Germline V CDR1 and CDR2: DFQATT, SNEGSKA (reference sequence). The CDR3 is 13 amino acids. V shed 3 bases and J 8 bases; nucleotides not matched to a gene: 8.

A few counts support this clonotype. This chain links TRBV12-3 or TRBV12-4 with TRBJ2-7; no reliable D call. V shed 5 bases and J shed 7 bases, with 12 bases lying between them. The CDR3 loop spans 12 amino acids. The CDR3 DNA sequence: TGTGCCAGCAGTCACGAGGTAGGGGAGCAGTACTTC. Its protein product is CASSHEVGEQYF.

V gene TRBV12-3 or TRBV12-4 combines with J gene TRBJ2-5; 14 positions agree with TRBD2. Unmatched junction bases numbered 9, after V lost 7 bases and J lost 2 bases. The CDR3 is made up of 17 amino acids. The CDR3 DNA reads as TGTGCCAGCACCCCAGGGACTAGCGGGAGCTTTCAAGAGACCCAGTACTTC. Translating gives CASTPGTSGSFQETQYF.

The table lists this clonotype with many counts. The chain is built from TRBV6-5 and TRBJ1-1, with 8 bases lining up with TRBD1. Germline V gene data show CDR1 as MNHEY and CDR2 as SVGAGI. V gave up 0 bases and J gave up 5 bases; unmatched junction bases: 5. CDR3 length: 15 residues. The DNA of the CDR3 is TGTGCCAGCAGTTACTCGATCCAGGGGGCTACTGAAGCTTTCTTT. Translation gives CASSYSIQGATEAFF.

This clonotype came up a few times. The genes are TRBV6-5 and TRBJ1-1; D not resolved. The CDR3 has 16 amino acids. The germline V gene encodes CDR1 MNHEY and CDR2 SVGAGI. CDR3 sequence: CAISYSYIEGNTEAFF. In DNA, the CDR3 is TGTGCTATCAGTTACTCCTACATTGAGGGGAACACTGAAGCTTTCTTT.

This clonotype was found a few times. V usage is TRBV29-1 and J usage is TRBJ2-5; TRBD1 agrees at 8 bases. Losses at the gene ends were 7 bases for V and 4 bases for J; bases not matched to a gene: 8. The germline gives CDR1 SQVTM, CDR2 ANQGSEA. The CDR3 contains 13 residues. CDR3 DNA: TGCAGCGCCTTGACAGGGGAGTTAGAGACCCAGTACTTC. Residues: CSALTGELETQYF.

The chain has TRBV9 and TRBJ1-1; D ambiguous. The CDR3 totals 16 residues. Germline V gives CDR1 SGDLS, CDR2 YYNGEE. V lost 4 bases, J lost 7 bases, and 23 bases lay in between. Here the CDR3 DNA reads TGTGCCAGCAGCCCCGGGCCTCTATCCGAACCGGGTGAAGCTTTCTTT. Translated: CASSPGPLSEPGEAFF.

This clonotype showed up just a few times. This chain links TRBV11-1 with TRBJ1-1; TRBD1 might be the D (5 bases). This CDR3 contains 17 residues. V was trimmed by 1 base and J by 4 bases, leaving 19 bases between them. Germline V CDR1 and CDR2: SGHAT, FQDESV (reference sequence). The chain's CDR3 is CASSLGMRTPRGTEAFF. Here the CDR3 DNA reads TGTGCCAGCAGCTTAGGGATGAGGACACCAAGGGGCACTGAAGCTTTCTTT.